The clone carrying this T cell receptor (beta chain) was recorded a few times. The sample originates from a study of OX40 agonist ivuxolimab in advanced cancers. Study details: The group had a mean age of approximately 60 years, ranged from 23 to 79, and was less than 85% male.

CDR3 length equals 15 residues. V was clipped by 3 bases and J by 2 bases; unmatched bases: 2. The germline gives CDR1 SGDLS, CDR2 YYNGEE. Data came from immunoSEQ multiplex PCR; TCRdb stores just in-frame clones and leaves some out. The top ten hold 0.61% of the sample, which has approximately 80,000 clones, approximately 85% seen once. The sequencing here drew on CD4+ or CD8+ T cells sorted from blood, taken in a trial of the OX40 agonist ivuxolimab. The sequence was collected from an adult with an advanced solid tumor such as melanoma, head and neck, liver or kidney cancer. J is TRBJ1-3 and V is TRBV9; 10 bases match TRBD1. In DNA, the CDR3 is TGTGCCAGCAGCGAAGGGACAGGGGCTGGAAACACCATATATTTT. It codes for CASSEGTGAGNTIYF.